The T cell receptor (beta chain) under discussion was sequenced for a study of OX40 agonist ivuxolimab in advanced cancers. Study details: Partial responses, seen in three patients, involved one hepatocellular carcinoma and two cutaneous melanomas.

Some clones are missing from TCRdb's copy, which holds only in-frame ones; the method was immunoSEQ multiplex PCR. The sample gives around 91,000 clones, 89% of which show up once; around 0.19% is in the top ten. Whole-study findings and limits: In the expanded peripheral T cells, antigen specificity was never determined.

Regarding this clone: Its cognate antigen is unknown.

The study sampled blood at baseline, cycle 4 day 1, and cycle 7 day 1. The V and J ends lost 5 bases and 7 bases respectively, with 17 bases between them. CDR1 and CDR2 from the germline V gene are SGHAT and FQNNGV. This CDR3 has 15 amino acids. The rearrangement joins TRBV11-2 to TRBJ1-4; D gene ambiguous. The starting material was CD4+ or CD8+ T cells sorted from blood, obtained in a trial of the OX40 agonist ivuxolimab. The source is an adult with an advanced solid tumor such as melanoma, head and neck, liver or kidney cancer. In nucleotides, the CDR3 is TGTGCCAGCAGCAATATTAAGGGTGGCGTTGAAAAACTGTTTTTT. This sequence encodes CASSNIKGGVEKLFF. Full variable domain (remainder filled in from reference TRBV11-2 and TRBJ1-4): EAGVAQSPRYKIIEKRQSVAFWCNPISGHATLYWYQQILGQGPKLLIQFQNNGVVDDSQLPKDRFSAERLKGVDSTLKIQPAKLEDSAVYLCASSNIKGGVEKLFFGSGTQLSVL.